This T cell receptor beta chain was retrieved from a study of T-cell memory formation after mild COVID-19. Trimming cost V 4 bases and J 7 bases, with 8 bases left between them. CDR3 size: 13 residues. From germline, CDR1 is LGHNA and CDR2 YSLEER. TCRdb passed the 5' RACE reads through MiXCR, listing each CDR3 protein once. The profile shows 260,000 or so distinct CDR3 sequences, about a sixth of them singletons. Input material: PBMCs or a T cell subset sorted from them (not recorded which). This chain uses TRBV4-3 with TRBJ1-6; D ambiguous. The sequence was obtained from a young man who had mild COVID-19 (a few samples of this study predate the infection). Cell type and time point are not known. CDR3 nucleotide sequence: TGCGCCAGCAGCCCGCAAAAGAATTCACCCCTCCACTTT. Translation gives CASSPQKNSPLHF.